This T cell receptor (beta chain) stems from a study of ipilimumab plus nivolumab after autologous stem cell transplantation. On the study more broadly: Patients received a median of roughly 5 ipilimumab and about 8 nivolumab doses. The DLBCL cohort had primary refractory and relapsed disease, with 18-month progression-free survival of roughly 85% and 28%. Findings and caveats of the study: TCR repertoire, Treg phenotype and gut microbiota reportedly support more study of this approach.

On this clone: The antigen remains unidentified.

Patients got ipilimumab 1 mg/kg beginning 14 to 28 days post-transplant. Per the germline V gene, CDR1 is SGHNT and CDR2 is YYREEE (reference sequence). The V and J ends lost 1 base and 6 bases, in that order; junction bases with no gene match: 4. This CDR3 is built from 15 residues. TCRdb's copy holds only in-frame clones and misses some; the assay was immunoSEQ multiplex PCR. The table lists 8,500 to 11,000 clones, just under 80% of them singletons. This specimen consisted of PBMCs, obtained in a trial of ipilimumab plus nivolumab as post-transplant consolidation. V and J are TRBV5-4 and TRBJ2-2, with 9 bases aligning to TRBD1. The TCR comes from a male donor with diffuse large B-cell lymphoma. The DNA of the CDR3 is TGTGCCAGCAGCTTGTCTGACAGGGGGGCCGGGGAGCTGTTTTTT. It is translated as CASSLSDRGAGELFF. Full variable domain (outside the CDR3, taken from reference TRBV5-4 and TRBJ2-2): ETGVTQSPTHLIKTRGQQVTLRCSSQSGHNTVSWYQQALGQGPQFIFQYYREEENGRGNFPPRFSGLQFPNYSSELNVNALELDDSALYLCASSLSDRGAGELFFGEGSRLTVL.